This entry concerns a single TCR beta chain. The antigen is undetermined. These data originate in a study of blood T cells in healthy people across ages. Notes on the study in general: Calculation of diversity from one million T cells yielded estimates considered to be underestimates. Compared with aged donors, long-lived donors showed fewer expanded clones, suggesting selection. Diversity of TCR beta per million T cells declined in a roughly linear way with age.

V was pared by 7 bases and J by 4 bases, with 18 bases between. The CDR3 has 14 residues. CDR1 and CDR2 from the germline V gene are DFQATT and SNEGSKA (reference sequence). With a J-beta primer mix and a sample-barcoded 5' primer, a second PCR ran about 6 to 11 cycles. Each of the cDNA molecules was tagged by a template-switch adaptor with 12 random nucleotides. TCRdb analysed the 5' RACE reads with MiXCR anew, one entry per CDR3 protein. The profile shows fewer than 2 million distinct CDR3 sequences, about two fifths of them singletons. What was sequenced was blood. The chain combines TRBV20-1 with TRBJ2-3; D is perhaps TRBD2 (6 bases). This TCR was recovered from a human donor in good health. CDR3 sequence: CSGWAGSNADTQYF. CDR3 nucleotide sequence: TGCAGTGGGTGGGCGGGGTCAAACGCAGATACGCAGTATTTT.